The text below deals with one TCR beta chain. This sample was included in a study of OX40 agonist ivuxolimab in advanced cancers. Germline lookup yields CDR1 GTSNPN and CDR2 SVGIG (reference sequence). The CDR3 runs to 14 residues. Deletions cut 0 bases from V and 6 bases from J, with 11 bases between. The assay was immunoSEQ multiplex PCR, and TCRdb's table has in-frame clones only and misses some. The profile shows approximately 66,000 clones, 80% to 90% of them singletons. The sample in question was CD4+ or CD8+ T cells sorted from blood, obtained in a trial of the OX40 agonist ivuxolimab. The clonotype comes from an adult with an advanced solid tumor such as melanoma, head and neck, liver or kidney cancer. This chain joins TRBV30 and TRBJ1-4; no clear D. The CDR3 DNA sequence: TGTGCCTGGAGTGTGGGAATGGGAGATGAAAAACTGTTTTTT. It specifies CAWSVGMGDEKLFF.